The present entry profiles one T cell receptor (beta chain) with its context. Its target is not known. The source material, RNA transcripts, was used to amplify TCR beta CDR3 regions. The TCR CDR3 first-round RT-PCR relied on the HTBI primer set. TCRdb passed the multiplex PCR reads through MiXCR, listing each CDR3 protein once. Of about 500,000 distinct CDR3 sequences listed, roughly 45% are singletons. These data are taken from a study of T cells in Graves' hyperthyroidism and ophthalmopathy. Regarding the study as a whole: For ophthalmopathy, model prediction preceded onset by a median about 6.2 months. Researchers report that a 13 V-J model separated ophthalmopathy from stable hyperthyroidism.

Reasons for excluding patients were uncontrolled infection, other autoimmune disease, pregnancy or lactation. The CDR3 covers 15 residues. In germline, CDR1 is SNHLY, CDR2 FYNNEI. V was cut by 5 bases and J by 7 bases, with 18 bases left in between. The specimen was peripheral blood or thyroid tissue (not recorded which). The sequence came from an adult woman with Graves' disease, either hyperthyroidism or ophthalmopathy (not recorded which). The chain is built from TRBV2 and TRBJ1-5, with D tentatively TRBD1 (6 bases). In DNA form, the CDR3 reads TGTGCCAGCAGTCGAACCACAGGGACGGGGCAGCCCCAGCATTTT. This translates into CASSRTTGTGQPQHF.